This T cell receptor beta chain derives from a study of graft-versus-host responses after intestinal transplantation. About the research overall: Among the recipients, transplants were multivisceral, liver-intestinal, or isolated intestinal. All of the recipients had induction that used anti-thymocyte globulin, then tacrolimus and steroids for approximately 3 years.

Looked up from germline, CDR1 is SGDLS and CDR2 is YYNGEE. This CDR3 is 13 amino acids long. Deletions cut 1 base from V and 5 bases from J, with 7 bases between. On this clone: Antigen unknown.

Libraries were prepared by immunoSEQ multiplex PCR; TCRdb keeps only in-frame clonotypes and omits some of them. Seen here are over 100,000 clones, 85% to 95% observed once, and the top ten hold under 0.3%. The chain is built from TRBV9 and TRBJ2-1; D remains unclear. This sequence was found in a human donor who was the organ donor for an intestinal transplant. This sample comprised unstimulated CD4+ T cells sorted from spleen or lymph node cells, obtained before transplant. For the CDR3, the DNA is TGTGCCAGCAGCGTAAGCTCAGACAATGAGCAGTTCTTC. Its translation is CASSVSSDNEQFF.